These 22 T cell receptor beta chains came from one sample sequenced in a study of T cell changes during pregnancy in multiple sclerosis. TCRdb's table, derived via immunoSEQ multiplex PCR, lists solely in-frame clones and lacks some. Here the sample spans approximately 32,000 clones, 89% being singletons. Sequencing was performed on CD8+ T cells from peripheral blood mononuclear cells, taken in the second trimester of pregnancy. These receptors all stem from a female donor with multiple sclerosis, enrolled in a pregnancy study.

The chain has TRBV5-6 and TRBJ2-1, with TRBD2 identical over 7 bases. This CDR3 is 13 amino acids long. Germline CDR1 reads SGHDT; CDR2 reads YYEEEE. V shed 3 bases and J 15 bases; nucleotides not matched to a gene: 12. The CDR3 loop is CASSWGGKGTWFF. The DNA of the CDR3 is TGTGCCAGCAGCTGGGGGGGTAAAGGAACCTGGTTCTTC. Full variable domain (missing parts from reference TRBV5-6 and TRBJ2-1): DAGVTQSPTHLIKTRGQQVTLRCSPKSGHDTVSWYQQALGQGPQFIFQYYEEEERQRGNFPDRFSGHQFPNYSSELNVNALLLGDSALYLCASSWGGKGTWFFGPGTRLTVL.

This chain links TRBV9 with TRBJ1-1, with D perhaps TRBD1 (5 bases). CDR1 SGDLS and CDR2 YYNGEE come from the germline V gene. The V end was cut by 0 bases, the J end by 1 base, with 10 bases between. This CDR3 is 15 amino acids long. The CDR3 is CASSVGRDSNTEAFF. The CDR3 DNA sequence: TGTGCCAGCAGCGTAGGCAGGGATTCGAACACTGAAGCTTTCTTT.

The V gene is TRBV27, the J gene TRBJ2-6, with D possibly matching TRBD1 (6 bases). This CDR3 is built from 16 residues. Germline assignment: CDR1 MNHEY and CDR2 SMNVEV (reference sequence). Trimming took 5 bases from V and 3 from J, leaving 14 bases between them. CDR3 nucleotide sequence: TGTGCCAGCAGTGCAGGGGTAGGGCTTGGGGCCAACGTCCTGACTTTC. Residues: CASSAGVGLGANVLTF. The full variable domain, with the rest looked up from reference TRBV27 and TRBJ2-6, is EAQVTQNPRYLITVTGKKLTVTCSQNMNHEYMSWYRQDPGLGLRQIYYSMNVEVTDKGDVPEGYKVSRKEKRNFPLILESPSPNQTSLYFCASSAGVGLGANVLTFGAGSRLTVL.

This clone was recorded only once. J is TRBJ1-1 and V is TRBV27; D perhaps matches TRBD1 (5 bases). The CDR3 sequence is 16 residues long. Germline loops: CDR1 MNHEY, CDR2 SMNVEV (reference sequence). The V end lost 0 bases, the J end lost 0 bases, and 11 bases lay between the germline ends. The chain's CDR3 is CASSLSTGPLNTEAFF. The CDR3 DNA reads as TGTGCCAGCAGTTTATCCACAGGACCCTTGAACACTGAAGCTTTCTTT.

This chain connects TRBV29-1 to TRBJ2-3, with 7 nucleotides matching TRBD2. Germline V gene sequence: CDR1 SQVTM, CDR2 ANQGSEA. The CDR3 is 15 residues long. With V trimmed by 2 bases and J by 7 bases, 12 bases remained unmatched. For the CDR3, the DNA is TGCAGCGTTGAATCCGGGGGGAGCACAAGATATACGCAGTATTTT. The encoded protein is CSVESGGSTRYTQYF.

This clone was seen only once. The V gene is TRBV29-1, the J gene TRBJ2-1, with 8 positions matching TRBD2. This CDR3 contains 16 residues. From germline, CDR1 is SQVTM and CDR2 ANQGSEA. V lost 3 bases, J lost 4 bases, and 11 bases stayed unmatched. In DNA, the CDR3 is TGCAGCGTTGATGATGTTGCGGGGGGCAGGTACAATGAGCAGTTCTTC. Protein: CSVDDVAGGRYNEQFF.

This chain joins TRBV5-1 and TRBJ2-2, with D possibly being TRBD2 (6 bases). The CDR3 has 19 residues. V lost 3 bases and J 4 bases, leaving 25 bases between the germline ends. Germline V gene data show CDR1 as SGHRS and CDR2 as YFSETQ. In DNA, the CDR3 is TGCGCCAGCAGCTACAACGGGTTTTTGGAGGGAGTAATCACCGGGGAGCTGTTTTTT. Translating gives CASSYNGFLEGVITGELFF.

J is TRBJ2-1 and V is TRBV6-5; TRBD1 is a possible D gene (6 bases). The length of the CDR3 is 15 residues. Germline V lookup: CDR1 MNHEY, CDR2 SVGAGI. With 5 bases removed from V and 1 base from J, the gap between germline ends came to 12 bases. The CDR3 region is CASSPQQGSYNEQFF. DNA for the CDR3: TGTGCCAGCAGTCCCCAACAGGGATCCTACAATGAGCAGTTCTTC.

This chain connects TRBV11-3 to TRBJ2-2; 10 bases agree with TRBD1. CDR3 size: 17 residues. CDR1 SGHNT and CDR2 YENEEA come from the germline V gene. J lost 4 bases, V lost 5 bases, and 10 bases had no gene match. The CDR3 loop is CASSPLPGQGSTGELFF. The CDR3 bases are TGTGCCAGCAGCCCCCTGCCGGGACAGGGGTCCACCGGGGAGCTGTTTTTT.

The CDR3 DNA reads as TGTGCCATCAGTGAGGGAAGACAGCTTAGCAGTGGAAACACCATATATTTT. The encoded protein is CAISEGRQLSSGNTIYF. J is TRBJ1-3 and V is TRBV10-3, with D perhaps matching TRBD1 (5 bases). This CDR3 is 17 amino acids long. CDR1 and CDR2 from the germline V gene are ENHRY and SYGVKD. V was shortened by 2 bases and J by 3 bases, with 17 bases between the two germline ends.

This chain connects TRBV30 to TRBJ1-1; D is perhaps TRBD1 (5 bases). V lost 3 bases and J 1 base, leaving 15 bases between the germline ends. This CDR3 region has 15 residues. Germline loops: CDR1 GTSNPN, CDR2 SVGIG (reference sequence). This CDR3 is CAWRGGERGNTEAFF. CDR3 coding DNA: TGTGCCTGGAGGGGCGGGGAGAGGGGGAACACTGAAGCTTTCTTT.

Here the CDR3 reads CASSYSILANYEQYF. CDR3 bases: TGTGCCAGCAGTTACTCGATACTCGCGAACTACGAGCAGTACTTC. J is TRBJ2-7 and V is TRBV6-6; D uncertain. In germline, CDR1 is MNHNY, CDR2 SVGAGI (reference sequence). Between the trimmed V and J ends, which lost 0 bases and 3 bases, there was a span of 12 bases. The CDR3 runs to 15 residues.

V usage is TRBV9 and J usage is TRBJ2-7, with 11 bases aligning to TRBD2. With 4 bases clipped from V and 2 bases from J, the junction kept 5 bases outside the gene matches. The CDR3 contains 15 residues. Germline V gene data show CDR1 as SGDLS and CDR2 as YYNGEE. CDR3 sequence reads: CASSFDSGGAYEQYF. The CDR3 coding sequence is TGTGCCAGCAGCTTCGATAGCGGGGGGGCCTACGAGCAGTACTTC.

The rearrangement joins TRBV29-1 to TRBJ2-1; TRBD2 matches 11 bases. The V gene's germline CDR1 is SQVTM and CDR2 ANQGSEA. CDR3 length: 15 amino acids. Trimming cost V 6 bases and J 5 bases; bases outside gene matches: 9. CDR3 residues: CSVETTSGNNNEQFF. CDR3 in DNA: TGCAGCGTGGAAACGACTAGCGGGAACAACAATGAGCAGTTCTTC.

This sequence joins TRBV9 and TRBJ1-2; TRBD1 matches at 9 bases. CDR1 and CDR2 (germline): SGDLS, YYNGEE. After removal of 3 bases from V and 6 bases from J, the junction contained 3 bases not matched to a gene. The CDR3 is made up of 13 amino acids. The DNA for the CDR3 is TGTGCCAGCAGCGGCCGGGACAGGGATGGCTACACCTTC. It yields the protein CASSGRDRDGYTF.

The chain couples TRBV5-1 to TRBJ2-7; a weak D match, TRBD2 (6 bases). Trimming cost V 3 bases and J 3 bases, with 13 bases left between them. CDR1 and CDR2 (germline): SGHRS, YFSETQ. This CDR3 region has 14 residues. The CDR3 is CASSSRLGVYEQYF. The CDR3 DNA follows: TGCGCCAGCAGCTCTAGACTAGGCGTCTACGAGCAGTACTTC.

The chain couples TRBV9 to TRBJ1-2; 11 bases map to TRBD1. With 4 bases clipped from V and 8 bases from J, the junction kept 7 bases outside the gene matches. This CDR3 has 14 residues. The germline V gene encodes CDR1 SGDLS and CDR2 YYNGEE. The CDR3 nucleotides read TGTGCCAGCAGCTTGGACAGGGGGCGACGGGGCTACACCTTC. Encoded protein: CASSLDRGRRGYTF.

The rearrangement uses TRBV2 and TRBJ2-7, with 8 bases aligning to TRBD1. Trimming at V came to 11 bases and at J to 7 bases, leaving 19 bases not matched to a gene. The CDR3 is 15 residues long. Per germline, CDR1 SNHLY and CDR2 FYNNEI. CDR3 sequence: CAVKKTGTGRVEQYF. CDR3 nucleotide sequence: TGTGCCGTCAAAAAAACCGGGACAGGCAGGGTGGAGCAGTACTTC.

The chain links TRBV27 to TRBJ1-1; D may be TRBD1 (6 bases). Looked up from germline, CDR1 is MNHEY and CDR2 is SMNVEV (reference sequence). This CDR3 spans 16 amino acids. V was shortened by 4 bases and J by 6 bases, with 21 bases between the two germline ends. As DNA, the CDR3 is TGTGCCAGCAGTTCTCATCGTGTAGGGGGTGGGTCTGAAGCTTTCTTT. It codes for CASSSHRVGGGSEAFF.

The chain uses TRBV28 and TRBJ2-1; D possibly corresponds to TRBD2 (5 bases). Germline CDR1 reads MDHEN; CDR2 reads SYDVKM. Trimming removed 2 bases from V and 3 bases from J, with 11 bases in between. CDR3 size: 15 residues. The CDR3 DNA reads TGTGCCAGCAGTTTAGAAGGAGGAATCTACAATGAGCAGTTCTTC. It codes for CASSLEGGIYNEQFF. Full variable domain (remainder filled in from reference TRBV28 and TRBJ2-1): DVKVTQSSRYLVKRTGEKVFLECVQDMDHENMFWYRQDPGLGLRLIYFSYDVKMKEKGDIPEGYSVSREKKERFSLILESASTNQTSMYLCASSLEGGIYNEQFFGPGTRLTVL.

This rearrangement joins TRBV27 to TRBJ2-7; tentatively, D is TRBD2 (7 bases). The germline V gene has CDR1 MNHEY and CDR2 SMNVEV (reference sequence). This CDR3 is built from 14 residues. The V end was cut by 6 bases, the J end by 4 bases, with 16 bases between. The CDR3 loop is CASSRGGVIYEQYF. CDR3 sequence (DNA): TGTGCCAGCAGCAGGGGAGGGGTTATTTACGAGCAGTACTTC.

The rearrangement links TRBV5-6 to TRBJ2-5; 11 bases line up with TRBD2. V dropped 4 bases and J dropped 5; count of bases not matched to a gene: 19. The CDR3 has 19 amino acids. CDR1 and CDR2 from the germline V gene are SGHDT and YYEEEE. CDR3 residues: CASSPEGTSGRWRRETQYF. Here the CDR3 DNA reads TGTGCCAGCAGCCCGGAGGGGACTAGCGGTCGGTGGAGGAGGGAGACCCAGTACTTC.